This entry describes one T cell receptor beta chain. This could be a read error, since a much larger clone is one nucleotide away. The researchers produced TCR beta cDNA from 500 to 550 ng total RNA with a constant-region primer. Amplification in three nested multiplex PCR rounds with slightly modified ARM-PCR gave rise to TCR beta libraries. Rounds one and two of PCR, each of 9 to 11 cycles, were primed with TRBV1-TRBV30 forward primers and a C-beta reverse primer. MiXCR was run by TCRdb on the multiplex PCR reads, yielding one entry per CDR3 protein. In the table there are some 180,000 distinct CDR3 sequences, less than 65% of which are singletons. It was unsorted whole blood that yielded blood RNA, and germline DNA was also extracted. This record comes from a study of tumor-infiltrating lymphocytes in primary liver carcinoma. The ends lost 4 bases at V and 4 bases at J; junction bases unmatched: 9. Germline V gene lookup returns CDR1 GTSNPN and CDR2 SVGIG (reference sequence). The CDR3 totals 15 residues.

The material sequenced was peripheral blood. This receptor was taken from a man aged 35-49 years with primary liver carcinoma and hepatitis B virus infection. The V and J genes are TRBV30 and TRBJ2-3; TRBD1 aligns across 9 bases. CDR3: CAWKFRDRDADTQYF. The CDR3 nucleotides are TGTGCCTGGAAATTTCGGGACAGGGACGCAGATACGCAGTATTTT.